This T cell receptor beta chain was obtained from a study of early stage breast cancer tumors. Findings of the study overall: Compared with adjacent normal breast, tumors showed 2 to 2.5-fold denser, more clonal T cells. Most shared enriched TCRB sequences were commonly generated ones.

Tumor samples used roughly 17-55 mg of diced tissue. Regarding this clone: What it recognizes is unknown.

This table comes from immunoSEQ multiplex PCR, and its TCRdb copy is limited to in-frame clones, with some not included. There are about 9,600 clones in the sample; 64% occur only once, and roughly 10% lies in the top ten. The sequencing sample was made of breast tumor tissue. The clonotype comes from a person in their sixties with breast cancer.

The CDR3 here is CASMGQGTRNEQFF. The CDR3 coding sequence is TGTGCCAGCATGGGGCAGGGGACCCGAAATGAGCAGTTCTTC. The rearrangement uses TRBV6-5 and TRBJ2-1; TRBD1 is a possible D gene (6 bases). CDR3 length: 14 residues. V dropped 7 bases and J dropped 7 bases, with 17 bases sitting between them. CDR1 is MNHEY and CDR2 is SVGAGI in the germline V gene.